This entry is about one TCR beta chain. Its antigen is as yet unknown. Clones were sequenced by immunoSEQ multiplex PCR, and TCRdb holds only the in-frame ones, with some missing. This table holds approximately 110,000 clones, around 95% found once. This entry belongs to a study of T cell responses to AZD1222 COVID-19 vaccine. Study-level points and caveats: Repertoires were collected only later (after the peak T cell response had occurred). Increases in Spike-specific TCR breadth and depth were seen after two AZD1222 doses. At 160-218 and 743-854, vaccine-associated CD4 TCRs were dominant, and they spanned spike. The sample set comprised mostly white British donors with more females, and clonal diversity was possibly underestimated.

This CDR3 contains 13 residues. The V end lost 4 bases, the J end lost 6 bases, and 12 bases lay between the germline ends. The V gene's germline CDR1 is LNHDA and CDR2 SQIVND (reference sequence). The sequencing used peripheral blood, collected on day 0 of AZD1222 vaccination. V is TRBV19 and J is TRBJ1-2; D is perhaps TRBD1 (5 bases). The TCR originated in an adult in good health. The CDR3 coding sequence is TGTGCCAGTAGTACCCCCCAGGGAAATGGCTACACCTTC. As protein: CASSTPQGNGYTF.